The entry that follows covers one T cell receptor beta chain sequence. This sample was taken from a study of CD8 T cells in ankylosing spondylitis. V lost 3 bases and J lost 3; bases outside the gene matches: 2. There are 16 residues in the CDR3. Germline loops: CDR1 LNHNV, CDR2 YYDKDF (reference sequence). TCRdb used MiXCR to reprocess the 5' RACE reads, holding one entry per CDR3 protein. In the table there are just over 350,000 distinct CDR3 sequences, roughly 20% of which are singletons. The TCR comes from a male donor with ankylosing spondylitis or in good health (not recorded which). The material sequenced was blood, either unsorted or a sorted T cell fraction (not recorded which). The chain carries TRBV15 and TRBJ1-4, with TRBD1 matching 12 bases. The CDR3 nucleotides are TGTGCCACCAGCAGGGGACAGGGGGCAGCTAATGAAAAACTGTTTTTT. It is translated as CATSRGQGAANEKLFF.